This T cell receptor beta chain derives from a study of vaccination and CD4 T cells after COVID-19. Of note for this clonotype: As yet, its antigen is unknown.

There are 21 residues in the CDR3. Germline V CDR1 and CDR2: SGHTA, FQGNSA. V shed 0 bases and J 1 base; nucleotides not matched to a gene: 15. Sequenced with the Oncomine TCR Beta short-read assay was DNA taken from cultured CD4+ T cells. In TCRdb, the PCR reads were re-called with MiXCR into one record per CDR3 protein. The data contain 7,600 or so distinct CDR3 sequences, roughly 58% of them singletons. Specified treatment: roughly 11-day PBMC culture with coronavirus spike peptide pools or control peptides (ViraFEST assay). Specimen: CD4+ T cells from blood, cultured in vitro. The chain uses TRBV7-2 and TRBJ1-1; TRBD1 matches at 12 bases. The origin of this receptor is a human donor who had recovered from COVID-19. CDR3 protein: CASSLATRDRGRDGRNTEAFF. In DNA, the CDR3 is TGTGCCAGCAGCTTAGCGACAAGGGACAGGGGGCGCGATGGGAGGAACACTGAAGCTTTCTTT.